Below, 20 T cell receptor beta chains from the same sample are listed, as sequenced in a study of OX40 agonist ivuxolimab in advanced cancers. The protocol was immunoSEQ multiplex PCR, while the TCRdb copy is restricted to in-frame clones and leaves out a portion. The sample contains 65,000 to 80,000 clones, around 90% of which appear only once. The source was CD4+ or CD8+ T cells sorted from blood, collected in a trial of the OX40 agonist ivuxolimab. All receptors come from an adult with an advanced solid tumor such as melanoma, head and neck, liver or kidney cancer.

The CDR3 sequence is CASSTGTNTGELFF. CDR3 nucleotides: TGTGCCAGCAGCACCGGGACCAACACCGGGGAGCTGTTTTTT. The J gene is TRBJ2-2, the V gene TRBV6-1; the D call may be TRBD1 or TRBD2 (5 bases each). Trimming shortened V by 6 bases and J by 2 bases, and 10 bases separated the two germline ends. This CDR3 spans 14 amino acids. Germline CDR1 MNHNS, CDR2 SASEGT.

In its sample, this clone was seen once. The gene calls are TRBV5-1 and TRBJ2-5; TRBD1 aligns across 8 bases. The CDR3 loop spans 15 amino acids. V lost 4 bases, J lost 1 base, and 6 bases stayed unmatched. Germline lookup yields CDR1 SGHRS and CDR2 YFSETQ. CDR3 sequence (DNA): TGCGCCAGCAGCCCAGGACAGGGTCTCCAAGAGACCCAGTACTTC. Amino acid sequence: CASSPGQGLQETQYF.

The count of this clone is one. The chain uses TRBV5-6 and TRBJ1-4, with D perhaps matching TRBD1 (5 bases). Between the trimmed V and J ends, which lost 4 bases and 2 bases, there was a span of 21 bases. This CDR3 has 18 amino acids. Germline V lookup: CDR1 SGHDT, CDR2 YYEEEE. In nucleotides, the CDR3 is TGTGCCAGCAGCCTCTACAGAGCAGGGCGGGCGACTAATGAAAAACTGTTTTTT. Translating it yields CASSLYRAGRATNEKLFF. Full variable domain (missing parts from reference TRBV5-6 and TRBJ1-4): DAGVTQSPTHLIKTRGQQVTLRCSPKSGHDTVSWYQQALGQGPQFIFQYYEEEERQRGNFPDRFSGHQFPNYSSELNVNALLLGDSALYLCASSLYRAGRATNEKLFFGSGTQLSVL.

Of note for this clone: Other DNA sequences in the same sample also yield this CDR3. This chain connects TRBV18 to TRBJ1-2, with a tentative D call TRBD1 (5 bases). Germline V gene lookup returns CDR1 KGHSH and CDR2 LQKENI. The V end lost 3 bases, the J end lost 4 bases, and 12 bases lay between the germline ends. The CDR3 totals 14 residues. CDR3 loop: CASSPPAGTYGYTF. Written as DNA, the CDR3 is TGTGCCAGCTCACCCCCCGCGGGGACCTATGGCTACACCTTC.

This rearrangement joins TRBV7-9 to TRBJ2-2; no clear D gene. The ends were cut back, 5 bases at V and 0 bases at J, with 13 bases in the middle. The germline CDR1 and CDR2 sequences are SEHNR and FQNEAQ (reference sequence). This CDR3 spans 16 amino acids. CDR3: CASSHQTHANTGELFF. In nucleotides, the CDR3 is TGTGCCAGCAGCCATCAGACCCACGCGAACACCGGGGAGCTGTTTTTT. The full variable domain, with the rest looked up from reference TRBV7-9 and TRBJ2-2, is DTGVSQNPRHKITKRGQNVTFRCDPISEHNRLYWYRQTLGQGPEFLTYFQNEAQLEKSRLLSDRFSAERPKGSFSTLEIQRTEQGDSAMYLCASSHQTHANTGELFFGEGSRLTVL.

The rearrangement uses TRBV5-1 and TRBJ2-2; tentatively, D is TRBD1 (6 bases). Per germline, CDR1 SGHRS and CDR2 YFSETQ. The CDR3 runs 15 residues. The V gene lost 4 bases and the J gene lost 0 bases, with 10 bases spanning the gap. As DNA, the CDR3 is TGCGCCAGCAGCGAAAGGACAGCGAACACCGGGGAGCTGTTTTTT. Its protein is CASSERTANTGELFF.

The V gene is TRBV11-2, the J gene TRBJ2-1; D possibly corresponds to TRBD2 (6 bases). The CDR3 sequence is 15 residues long. Between the trimmed V and J ends, which lost 5 bases and 1 base, there was a span of 12 bases. CDR1 and CDR2 (germline): SGHAT, FQNNGV. The CDR3 region has the DNA TGTGCCAGCAGCCCCCGCCTAGCGTCCTACAATGAGCAGTTCTTC. This codes for CASSPRLASYNEQFF.

V usage is TRBV27 and J usage is TRBJ2-7, with D perhaps TRBD1 (5 bases). Germline loops: CDR1 MNHEY, CDR2 SMNVEV (reference sequence). The CDR3 has 14 residues. Trimming removed 6 bases at V and 4 bases at J, with 16 bases between. CDR3 sequence reads: CASRSRPGSYEQYF. The DNA of the CDR3 is TGTGCCAGCAGATCCCGGCCAGGGTCGTACGAGCAGTACTTC.

The V gene is TRBV18, the J gene TRBJ2-7, with 14 bases that match TRBD2. Germline trimming cut 3 bases from V and 2 bases from J; bases unmatched to any gene: 9. CDR1 is KGHSH and CDR2 is LQKENI in the germline V gene. The CDR3 runs to 18 residues. CDR3 residues: CASSPGTSGSRGAYEQYF. DNA for the CDR3: TGTGCCAGCTCACCGGGGACTAGCGGGAGCCGCGGGGCCTACGAGCAGTACTTC.

The chain uses TRBV29-1 and TRBJ2-7; 9 bases match TRBD2. V was clipped by 3 bases and J by 2 bases; unmatched bases: 2. This CDR3 is built from 13 residues. In germline, CDR1 is SQVTM, CDR2 ANQGSEA. CDR3 amino acids: CSVDVAGAYEQYF. CDR3 DNA: TGCAGCGTTGATGTAGCGGGAGCCTACGAGCAGTACTTC.

This clone has just one count. V is TRBV19 and J is TRBJ2-1; TRBD2 agrees at 13 bases. V dropped 5 bases and J dropped 7; count of bases not matched to a gene: 5. CDR3 length equals 15 residues. In germline, CDR1 is LNHDA, CDR2 SQIVND (reference sequence). CDR3 amino acids: CASSSTSGRRNEQFF. DNA for the CDR3: TGTGCCAGTAGTTCGACTAGCGGGAGGAGAAATGAGCAGTTCTTC.

The chain carries TRBV6-5 and TRBJ1-2; maybe TRBD1 (6 bases). Per the germline V gene, CDR1 is MNHEY and CDR2 is SVGAGI. CDR3 length equals 12 residues. With 6 bases removed from V and 8 bases from J, the gap between germline ends came to 13 bases. CDR3 bases: TGTGCCAGCAGCCCGTACACAGGGGGCTACACCTTC. As protein: CASSPYTGGYTF.

The chain uses TRBV28 and TRBJ2-1, with no clear D. The germline V gene encodes CDR1 MDHEN and CDR2 SYDVKM. Trimming shortened V by 6 bases and J by 4 bases, and 16 bases separated the two germline ends. The CDR3 contains 15 residues. The CDR3 DNA reads TGTGCCAGCAGGGCGTACAGTGCCCCTTACAATGAGCAGTTCTTC. It encodes CASRAYSAPYNEQFF. Filled out from reference TRBV28 and TRBJ2-1, the complete variable domain reads DVKVTQSSRYLVKRTGEKVFLECVQDMDHENMFWYRQDPGLGLRLIYFSYDVKMKEKGDIPEGYSVSREKKERFSLILESASTNQTSMYLCASRAYSAPYNEQFFGPGTRLTVL.

V usage is TRBV5-1 and J usage is TRBJ1-1, with 9 positions matching TRBD1. The V and J ends lost 4 bases and 5 bases, in that order; junction bases with no gene match: 6. Germline lookup yields CDR1 SGHRS and CDR2 YFSETQ. CDR3 length: 14 amino acids. Written as DNA, the CDR3 is TGCGCCAGCAGCGGGGGACAGGGCCGGACTGAAGCTTTCTTT. The encoded protein is CASSGGQGRTEAFF. Looking up the rest from reference TRBV5-1 and TRBJ1-1 gives the full variable domain: KAGVTQTPRYLIKTRGQQVTLSCSPISGHRSVSWYQQTPGQGLQFLFEYFSETQRNKGNFPGRFSGRQFSNSRSEMNVSTLELGDSALYLCASSGGQGRTEAFFGQGTRLTVV.

This clone was observed a single time. This chain links TRBV2 with TRBJ2-1, with 9 bases identical to TRBD2. V lost 6 bases and J lost 9; bases outside the gene matches: 9. This CDR3 region has 14 residues. Germline V gives CDR1 SNHLY, CDR2 FYNNEI. DNA of the CDR3: TGTGCCAGCAGCCAACGCCTAGCGGGATCTGAGCAGTTCTTC. It specifies CASSQRLAGSEQFF.

The chain combines TRBV18 with TRBJ1-4, with D hard to call. With 3 bases removed from V and 7 bases from J, the gap between germline ends came to 9 bases. This CDR3 is built from 13 residues. CDR1 is KGHSH, CDR2 LQKENI, per germline. Written as DNA, the CDR3 is TGTGCCAGCTCACCGACGAGGGTTGAAAAACTGTTTTTT. It yields the protein CASSPTRVEKLFF.

The chain is built from TRBV7-8 and TRBJ1-4; D not certain. Germline loops: CDR1 SGHVS, CDR2 FQNEAQ. The V end was cut by 4 bases, the J end by 5 bases, with 11 bases between. This CDR3 has 14 residues. CDR3 loop: CASSYRHGNEKLFF. As DNA, the CDR3 is TGTGCCAGCAGCTATAGACATGGGAATGAAAAACTGTTTTTT.

The gene calls are TRBV6-6 and TRBJ1-4; TRBD1 is a possible D gene (5 bases). The length of the CDR3 is 14 residues. The ends were cut back, 6 bases at V and 6 bases at J, with 14 bases in the middle. Per the germline V gene, CDR1 is MNHNY and CDR2 is SVGAGI (reference sequence). Here the CDR3 reads CASRFPGRDEKLFF. In DNA form, the CDR3 reads TGTGCCAGCAGGTTTCCAGGGCGGGATGAAAAACTGTTTTTT.

This clone was recorded a few times. In DNA, the CDR3 is TGTGCCAGCAGTACAAACAGGGGGGAACAGCCCCAGCATTTT. Amino acids: CASSTNRGEQPQHF. The chain employs TRBV28 and TRBJ1-5; 8 nucleotides align to TRBD1. This CDR3 is built from 14 residues. Unmatched junction bases numbered 7, after V lost 5 bases and J lost 7 bases. Germline V gives CDR1 MDHEN, CDR2 SYDVKM.

As for this clone: This sample also contains other DNA sequences that code for the same CDR3. The chain recombines TRBV10-1 with TRBJ2-7; 11 positions match TRBD2. With V trimmed by 10 bases and J by 7 bases, 24 bases remained unmatched. Germline CDR1 reads WNHNN; CDR2 reads SYGVQD (reference sequence). This CDR3 is built from 18 residues. The CDR3 here is CAIYGGIAGGPSLREQYF. Here the CDR3 DNA reads TGCGCCATCTACGGTGGAATAGCGGGAGGGCCAAGTCTTCGGGAGCAGTACTTC.